Listed below are T cell receptor beta chains from one sample, sequenced in a study of post-analysis software for immune sequencing data. From the PCR reads, TCRdb called clonotypes with MiXCR, one entry per CDR3 protein. The top ten clones hold around 6.1% of a sample with about 540,000 distinct CDR3 sequences, around 31% of them seen once. Sequenced: blood. The receptors come from a girl aged 2-17 years with multiple sclerosis. The CDR3 runs from the conserved cysteine through the conserved F or W. Each record gives: D gene, V gene, clone size, J gene, CDR3 protein, CDR3 DNA. D genes are given only for firm matches. Expanded clones get a size class; other rows say once, few or many, or leave the size out.

>NA|TRBV7-2|few|TRBJ1-2
CASTIDPQFGYTF
TGTGCCAGCACCATCGATCCTCAGTTTGGCTACACCTTC
>NA|TRBV12-3/TRBV12-4|NA|TRBJ1-4
CASRSVDTEKRFF
TGTGCCAGCAGATCAGTAGATACTGAAAAACGGTTTTTT
>NA|TRBV9|once|TRBJ2-2
CASSVDRGVTGELFF
TGTGCCAGCAGCGTAGACCGAGGGGTCACCGGGGAGCTGTTTTTT
>NA|TRBV6-6|NA|TRBJ1-4
CASSYLRSMEEKLFF
TGTGCCAGCAGTTACCTCCGTTCGATGGAGGAAAAACTGTTTTTT
>NA|TRBV7-2|many|TRBJ1-2
CASSPGRSANYGYTF
TGTGCCAGCAGCCCCGGACGCTCGGCTAACTATGGCTACACCTTC
>TRBD1|TRBV5-4|NA|TRBJ1-5
CASSFRDRGRSNQPQHF
TGTGCCAGCAGCTTCCGGGACAGGGGGCGTAGCAATCAGCCCCAGCATTTT
>TRBD1|TRBV7-9|few|TRBJ1-6
CASSLTGQINSPLHF
TGTGCCAGCAGCTTAACGGGACAGATTAATTCACCCCTCCACTTT
>TRBD1|TRBV11-2|NA|TRBJ2-5
CAGSLDRVETQYF
TGTGCCGGCAGCTTGGACAGGGTAGAGACCCAGTACTTC
>NA|TRBV2|NA|TRBJ2-5
CASRWETQYF
TGTGCCAGCAGGTGGGAGACCCAGTACTTC
>TRBD1|TRBV12-3/TRBV12-4|NA|TRBJ1-2
CASSPRTGWEDGYTF
TGTGCCAGCAGTCCACGGACAGGGTGGGAGGATGGCTACACCTTC
>TRBD1|TRBV6-5|few|TRBJ2-7
CASSTGGKVREQYF
TGTGCCAGCAGTACAGGGGGTAAAGTTCGCGAGCAGTACTTC
>NA|TRBV3-1|few|TRBJ2-3
CASSQYSDTQYF
TGTGCCAGCAGCCAATACTCAGATACGCAGTATTTT
>NA|TRBV11-2|many|TRBJ2-1
CASSSYGTYNEQFF
TGTGCCAGCAGCTCATACGGTACCTACAATGAGCAGTTCTTC
>NA|TRBV12-3/TRBV12-4|NA|TRBJ2-3
CASSRKGDTQYF
TGTGCCAGCAGCCGGAAAGGGGATACGCAGTATTTT
>NA|TRBV6-1|few|TRBJ2-7
CASSESGRFEQYF
TGTGCCAGCAGTGAATCTGGACGGTTCGAGCAGTACTTC
>NA|TRBV7-9|few|TRBJ2-5
CASSLGQEQRQETQYF
TGTGCCAGCAGCTTAGGACAGGAGCAACGCCAAGAGACCCAGTACTTC
>NA|TRBV10-3|NA|TRBJ1-2
CAISVGGNSNYGYTF
TGTGCCATCAGTGTGGGCGGAAATTCCAACTATGGCTACACCTTC
>NA|TRBV5-1|NA|TRBJ1-6
CASSLGVSSYNSPLHF
TGCGCCAGCAGCTTGGGGGTTAGCTCCTATAATTCACCCCTCCACTTT
>NA|TRBV4-1|many|TRBJ2-7
CASSPRDPPTIYEQYF
TGCGCCAGCAGCCCTCGGGACCCTCCTACCATTTACGAGCAGTACTTC
>NA|TRBV2|few|TRBJ1-6
CASSERLTSNSPLHF
TGTGCCAGCAGTGAAAGGTTGACCAGTAATTCACCCCTCCACTTT
>TRBD2|TRBV7-2|many|TRBJ2-1
CASSLISGAVSYNEQFF
TGTGCCAGCAGCTTAATTAGCGGGGCGGTCTCCTACAATGAGCAGTTCTTC
>NA|TRBV20-1|NA|TRBJ1-6
CSASLGAGGAKNSPLHF
TGCAGTGCTAGCTTAGGGGCTGGGGGCGCGAAGAATTCACCCCTCCACTTT
>TRBD2|TRBV5-5|NA|TRBJ2-1
CASSFLRGSSYNEQFF
TGTGCCAGCAGCTTCTTGCGGGGGAGCTCCTACAATGAGCAGTTCTTC
>TRBD1|TRBV20-1|NA|TRBJ2-3
CSVERGLTDTQYF
TGCAGTGTGGAGAGGGGGCTGACAGATACGCAGTATTTT
>TRBD2|TRBV20-1|NA|TRBJ2-3
CSARVPGTSGGLRGDTQYF
TGCAGCGCCCGTGTACCCGGAACTAGCGGGGGGCTGCGCGGAGATACGCAGTATTTT
>NA|TRBV20-1|NA|TRBJ2-1
CSARERVAADEQFF
TGCAGTGCTAGGGAAAGGGTAGCAGCTGATGAGCAGTTCTTC